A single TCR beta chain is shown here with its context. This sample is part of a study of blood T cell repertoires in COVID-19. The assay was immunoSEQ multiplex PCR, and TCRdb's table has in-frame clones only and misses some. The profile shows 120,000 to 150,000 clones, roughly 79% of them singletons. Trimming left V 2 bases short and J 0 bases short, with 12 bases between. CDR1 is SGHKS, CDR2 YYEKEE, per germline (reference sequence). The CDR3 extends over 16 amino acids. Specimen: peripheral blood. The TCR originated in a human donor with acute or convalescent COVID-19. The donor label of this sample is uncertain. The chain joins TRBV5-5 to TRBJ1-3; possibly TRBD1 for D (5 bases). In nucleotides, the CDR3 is TGTGCCAGCAGCTTAGGACACGGGTCCTCTGGAAACACCATATATTTT. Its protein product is CASSLGHGSSGNTIYF.